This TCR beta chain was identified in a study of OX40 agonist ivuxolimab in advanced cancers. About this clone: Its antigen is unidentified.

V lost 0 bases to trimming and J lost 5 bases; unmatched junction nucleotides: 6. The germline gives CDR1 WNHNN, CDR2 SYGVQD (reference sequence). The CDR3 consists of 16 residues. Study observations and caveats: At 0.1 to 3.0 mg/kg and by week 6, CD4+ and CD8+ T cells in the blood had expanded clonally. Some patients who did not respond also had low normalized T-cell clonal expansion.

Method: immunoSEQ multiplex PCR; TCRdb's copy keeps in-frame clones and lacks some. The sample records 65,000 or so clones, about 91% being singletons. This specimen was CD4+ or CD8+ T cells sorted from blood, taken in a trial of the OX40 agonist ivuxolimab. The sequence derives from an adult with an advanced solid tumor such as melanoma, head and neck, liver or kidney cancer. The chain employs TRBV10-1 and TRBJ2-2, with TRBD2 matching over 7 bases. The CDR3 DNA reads TGCGCCAGCAGTGAGTCGGGTCTAGCGGAAACCGGGGAGCTGTTTTTT. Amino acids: CASSESGLAETGELFF.